The TCR beta chain under discussion was sequenced for a study of T cell repertoires in ileal Crohn's disease (dated by TCRdb to the late 2010s). Describing the broader study: Median disease duration was approximately 8 years, and under 40% of patients were identified as active smokers at the time of surgery. Every patient underwent surgery because of a complication, which was stricturing disease in 61% of cases and penetrating disease in approximately 40%. M6 samples were neoterminal ileum biopsies taken at postoperative colonoscopy. Endoscopic postoperative recurrence was defined by a Rutgeerts score above i0. A prospective multicentre cohort supplied the roughly 59 Crohn's disease patients whose TCR repertoires were analysed. Roughly half of the patients were given postoperative therapy, with 15 to 20 on anti-TNF agents and about a dozen on thiopurines. A total of roughly 170 mucosal samples from about 50 patients were sequenced, with samples obtained at several locations on the surgical specimen and at postoperative endoscopy. The study was conducted in parallel with a multicentre cohort that was designed to identify predictors of early endoscopic recurrence following ileocolonic resection. Study-wide conclusions, independent of this receptor: Compared with CD4 T cells, sorted CD8 T cells contained more high-frequency clones, which suggests that the mucosal expansions were mostly CD8. Higher percentages of high-frequency clones at the time of surgery were linked to endoscopic recurrence, and every patient with clonality above 26.8% (18/57) had recurrence. Compared with non-smokers, patients who were active smokers at surgery showed a significantly higher proportion of clonal expansions (approximately 26% vs 20%, p=0.02). Within the first year after surgery, the timing of postoperative endoscopy varied, and the median delay was roughly 6.9 months. Mucosal CD4 and CD8 T cells were sorted and sequenced only in a subgroup of patients, the size of which was not stated.

Including cysteine and phenylalanine, the CDR3 has 17 amino acids. The CDR3 DNA has 51 bases and is translated from base 1. Trimming costs V 1 base and J 8 bases, and their ends lie 23 bases apart. CDR1 MGHRA and CDR2 YSYEKL are derived from the germline V gene. About this clone: Its recognized antigen is unknown. No base quality values were provided; no much bigger clone lies one nucleotide off.

According to the study, the label for this sample's time point signals: neoterminal ileum biopsy at postoperative endoscopy, about 6 months after surgery. Eligible patients were adults with ileal or ileocolonic Crohn's disease who had an indication for ileocolonic resection. Whole ileal mucosal biopsies were stored frozen at -80°C before DNA extraction. Genomic DNA was isolated from frozen whole biopsies using a TRizol-based method, and the DNA was quantified with a NanoDrop 2000 spectrophotometer. For commercial TCRB immunosequencing, around 500 nanograms of biopsy DNA were submitted for each sample. CDR3 regions were amplified from genomic DNA by Adaptive Biotechnology using a two-step, amplification bias-controlled multiplex PCR. In the first PCR, primers covered every V and J gene segment, and in the second PCR, barcodes and Illumina adapters were added. CDR3 libraries were sequenced on an Illumina instrument. The authors' pipeline ran thus. Analysis combined the vendor-provided pipelines with custom analysis of raw data in R/Bioconductor under R version 3.3.0. Clonality, which ranges from 0 to 1, was calculated as the inverse of the normalised Shannon entropy across all productive clones. High-frequency clones were defined as the share of the repertoire taken up by the top 100 clones, keeping only clones that passed a 95% confidence test. Repertoire diversity was measured with the Simpson index, and overlap between samples was measured with the Morisita-Horn index. Drawn from immuneACCESS, this table holds only the in-frame rearrangements with V and J called that TCRdb kept. Clones are partly lost; checked studies trace under half to an unresolved V gene and leave the rest unexplained. V and J calls and clone size follow that table, whereas D and trimming were derived from the DNA. This sample holds 3,000 to 5,000 clones; around 85% were observed only once. Around 14% of the sample is taken by the ten largest.

This TCR was recovered from an adult with Crohn's disease. Sequencing input: ileal tissue. The chain is made from TRBV4-1 and TRBJ1-2; D gene: possibly TRBD1, on 6 matching bases. The bases are TGCGCCAGCAGCCAAGTCCCTTCGTGGACAGATACGTGGGGCTACACCTTC. Translated, this gives CASSQVPSWTDTWGYTF.